These 10 T cell receptor beta chains were sequenced from one sample in a study of shared clonotypes between healthy human individuals. The assay was immunoSEQ multiplex PCR, and TCRdb's table has in-frame clones only and misses some. This table holds about 2.3 million clones, around 93% found once. The specimen was naive CD4+ T cells from PBMCs. Subset meaning: CD45RA+ positively selected. The receptors shown here come from a man between 18 and 35 years old in good health. Some clones in this sample may be carry-over from other donors' samples.

A single count supports this clone. This chain links TRBV20-1 with TRBJ1-1, with D perhaps matching TRBD1 (5 bases). The CDR3 is made up of 11 amino acids. V was cut by 3 bases and J by 11 bases, with 13 bases left in between. Germline V gene lookup returns CDR1 DFQATT and CDR2 SNEGSKA (reference sequence). CDR3: CSARISRGAFF. The CDR3 nucleotides are TGCAGTGCTAGGATCAGCCGGGGGGCTTTCTTT.

The rearrangement links TRBV19 to TRBJ1-5; no definite D call. Germline V CDR1 and CDR2: LNHDA, SQIVND (reference sequence). CDR3 size: 15 residues. V lost 0 bases and J lost 2, with 8 bases in between. The CDR3 bases are TGTGCCAGTAGTATAGACAGGTCGGGCAATCAGCCCCAGCATTTT. As protein: CASSIDRSGNQPQHF.

This chain links TRBV5-4 with TRBJ2-7; TRBD2 aligns across 11 bases. Germline trimming cut 3 bases from V and 6 bases from J; bases unmatched to any gene: 8. This CDR3 comprises 15 residues. Germline loops: CDR1 SGHNT, CDR2 YYREEE (reference sequence). CDR3 coding DNA: TGTGCCAGCAGCTATAGCGGGAGGGCCTCGGGCGAGCAGTACTTC. It specifies CASSYSGRASGEQYF.

The chain combines TRBV7-2 with TRBJ1-2; TRBD1 might be the D (5 bases). Germline loops: CDR1 SGHTA, CDR2 FQGNSA. This CDR3 has 13 residues. V shed 5 bases and J shed 4 bases, with 11 bases lying between them. The CDR3 bases are TGTGCCAGCAGCGCAGGGCGTACCTATGGCTACACCTTC. It codes for CASSAGRTYGYTF.

The V gene is TRBV5-6, the J gene TRBJ1-2; the D is unclear. The germline V gene encodes CDR1 SGHDT and CDR2 YYEEEE. The CDR3 covers 17 residues. Between the trimmed V and J ends, which lost 2 bases and 3 bases, there was a span of 20 bases. The CDR3 sequence is CASSLTPFGLQDYGYTF. The CDR3 nucleotides read TGTGCCAGCAGCTTAACCCCCTTTGGACTTCAAGACTATGGCTACACCTTC.

The chain combines TRBV2 with TRBJ2-7, with 11 bases aligning to TRBD1. The junction had 5 bases not matched to a gene; V was cut back by 6 bases and J by 4 bases. Germline V CDR1 and CDR2: SNHLY, FYNNEI. CDR3 length equals 14 residues. The CDR3 DNA reads as TGTGCCAGCAGATGGGACAGGGGGGTTTACGAGCAGTACTTC. Translating it yields CASRWDRGVYEQYF.

V usage is TRBV5-1 and J usage is TRBJ1-4, with D possibly matching TRBD1 (5 bases). Germline V gene sequence: CDR1 SGHRS, CDR2 YFSETQ. V lost 0 bases, J lost 7 bases, and 19 bases lay in between. This CDR3 comprises 17 residues. The CDR3 region has the DNA TGCGCCAGCAGCTTGGTCCGAGCGAAGGGGCTTGGTGAAAAACTGTTTTTT. Residues: CASSLVRAKGLGEKLFF.

Concerning this clone itself: Other DNA sequences within the sample encode an identical CDR3. V gene TRBV5-1 combines with J gene TRBJ2-7; the D gene could be TRBD1 or TRBD2 (5 bases each). The germline V and J ends were trimmed by 4 bases and 2 bases, with 16 bases remaining between them. Germline V CDR1 and CDR2: SGHRS, YFSETQ. The CDR3 contains 15 residues. The CDR3 DNA follows: TGCGCCAGCAGCCCCGCTGGGACGGCAGCCTACGAGCAGTACTTC. It specifies CASSPAGTAAYEQYF.

J is TRBJ2-1 and V is TRBV7-9; 10 bases fit TRBD2. Germline values: CDR1 SEHNR, CDR2 FQNEAQ (reference sequence). The length of the CDR3 is 14 residues. J lost 7 bases, V lost 5 bases, and 5 bases had no gene match. Written as DNA, the CDR3 is TGTGCCAGCAGCCCAACTAGCGGGACTAATGAGCAGTTCTTC. Residues: CASSPTSGTNEQFF.

This clone has only one observation. V is TRBV6-5 and J is TRBJ1-4; 8 nucleotides agree with TRBD1. The germline V gene encodes CDR1 MNHEY and CDR2 SVGAGI. The CDR3 sequence is 16 residues long. J gave up 3 bases and V 2 bases, and 5 bases lay outside the gene matches. CDR3 DNA sequence: TGTGCCAGCAGTTACCGAAGGACAGGGCCTAATGAAAAACTGTTTTTT. This translates into CASSYRRTGPNEKLFF.